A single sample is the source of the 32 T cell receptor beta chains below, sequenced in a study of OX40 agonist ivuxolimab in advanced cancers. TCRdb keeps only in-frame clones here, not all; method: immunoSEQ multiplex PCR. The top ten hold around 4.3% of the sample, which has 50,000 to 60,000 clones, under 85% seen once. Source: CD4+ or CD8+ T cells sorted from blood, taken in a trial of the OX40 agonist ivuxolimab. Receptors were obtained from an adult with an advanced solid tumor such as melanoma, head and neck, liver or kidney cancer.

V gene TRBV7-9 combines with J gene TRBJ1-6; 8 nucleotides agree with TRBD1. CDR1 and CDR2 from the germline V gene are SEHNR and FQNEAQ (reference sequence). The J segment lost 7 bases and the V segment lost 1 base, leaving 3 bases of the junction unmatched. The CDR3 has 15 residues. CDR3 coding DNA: TGTGCCAGCAGCTTAGGGGACAGGAGCAATTCACCCCTCCACTTT. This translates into CASSLGDRSNSPLHF. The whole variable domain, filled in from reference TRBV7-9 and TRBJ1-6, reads DTGVSQNPRHKITKRGQNVTFRCDPISEHNRLYWYRQTLGQGPEFLTYFQNEAQLEKSRLLSDRFSAERPKGSFSTLEIQRTEQGDSAMYLCASSLGDRSNSPLHFGNGTRLTVT.

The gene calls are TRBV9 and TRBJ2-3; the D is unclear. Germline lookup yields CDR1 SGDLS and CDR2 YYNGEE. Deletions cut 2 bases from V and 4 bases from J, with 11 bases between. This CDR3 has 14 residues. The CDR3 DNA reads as TGTGCCAGCAGCGTTCCACCCGATCCAGATACGCAGTATTTT. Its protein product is CASSVPPDPDTQYF. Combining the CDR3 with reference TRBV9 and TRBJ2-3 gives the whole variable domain DSGVTQTPKHLITATGQRVTLRCSPRSGDLSVYWYQQSLDQGLQFLIQYYNGEERAKGNILERFSAQQFPDLHSELNLSSLELGDSALYFCASSVPPDPDTQYFGPGTRLTVL.

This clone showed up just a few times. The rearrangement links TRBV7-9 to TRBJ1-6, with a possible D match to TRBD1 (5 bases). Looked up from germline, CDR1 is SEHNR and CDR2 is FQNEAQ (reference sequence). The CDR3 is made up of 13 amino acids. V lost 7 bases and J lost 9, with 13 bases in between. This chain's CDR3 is CASTAGSGSPLHF. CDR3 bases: TGTGCCAGCACCGCAGGGTCAGGTTCACCCCTCCACTTT.

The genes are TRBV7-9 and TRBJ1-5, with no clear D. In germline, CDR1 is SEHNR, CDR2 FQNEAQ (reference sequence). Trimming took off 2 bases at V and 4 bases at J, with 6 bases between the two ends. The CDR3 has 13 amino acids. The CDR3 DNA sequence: TGTGCCAGCAGCTTACAGGAGAATCAGCCCCAGCATTTT. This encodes CASSLQENQPQHF. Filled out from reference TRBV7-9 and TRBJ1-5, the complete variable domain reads DTGVSQNPRHKITKRGQNVTFRCDPISEHNRLYWYRQTLGQGPEFLTYFQNEAQLEKSRLLSDRFSAERPKGSFSTLEIQRTEQGDSAMYLCASSLQENQPQHFGDGTRLSIL.

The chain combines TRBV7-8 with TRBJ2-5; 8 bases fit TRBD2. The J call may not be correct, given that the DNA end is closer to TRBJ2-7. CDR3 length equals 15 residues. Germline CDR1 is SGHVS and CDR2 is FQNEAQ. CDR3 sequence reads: CASSFRISGSYEQYF. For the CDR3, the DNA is TGTGCCAGCAGCTTCCGAATAAGCGGGAGCTACGAGCAGTACTTC.

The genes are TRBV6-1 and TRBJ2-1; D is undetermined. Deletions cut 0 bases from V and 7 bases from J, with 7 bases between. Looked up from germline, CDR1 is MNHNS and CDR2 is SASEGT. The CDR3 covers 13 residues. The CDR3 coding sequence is TGTGCCAGCAGTGAAGCGCAAGCGAATGAGCAGTTCTTC. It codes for CASSEAQANEQFF.

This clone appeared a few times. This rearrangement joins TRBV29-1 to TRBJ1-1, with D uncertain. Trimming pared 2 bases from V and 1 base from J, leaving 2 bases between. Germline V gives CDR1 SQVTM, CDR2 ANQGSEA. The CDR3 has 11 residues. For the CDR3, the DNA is TGCAGCGTTGAACAGAACACTGAAGCTTTCTTT. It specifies CSVEQNTEAFF.

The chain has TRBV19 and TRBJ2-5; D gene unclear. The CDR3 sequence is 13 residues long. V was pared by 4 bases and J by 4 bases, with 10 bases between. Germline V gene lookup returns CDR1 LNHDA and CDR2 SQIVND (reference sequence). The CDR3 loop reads CASSSRPGETQYF. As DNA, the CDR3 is TGTGCCAGTAGTAGCCGCCCCGGAGAGACCCAGTACTTC.

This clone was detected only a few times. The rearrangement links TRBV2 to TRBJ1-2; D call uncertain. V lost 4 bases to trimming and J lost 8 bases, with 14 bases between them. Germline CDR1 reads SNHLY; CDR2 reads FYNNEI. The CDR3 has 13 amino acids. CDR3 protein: CASSGDAGRGYTF. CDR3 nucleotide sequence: TGTGCCAGCAGTGGCGACGCTGGAAGGGGCTACACCTTC.

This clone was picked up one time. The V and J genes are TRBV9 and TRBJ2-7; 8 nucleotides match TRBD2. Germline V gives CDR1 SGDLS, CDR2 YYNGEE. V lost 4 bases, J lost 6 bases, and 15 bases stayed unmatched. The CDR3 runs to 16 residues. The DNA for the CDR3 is TGTGCCAGCAGCCCCGACTCCGGGACTAGGGTTAGCGAGCAGTACTTC. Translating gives CASSPDSGTRVSEQYF.

The CDR3 DNA reads TGTGCCAGCAGTTACCGCGCCAGTGGCTACGAGCAGTACTTC. Residues: CASSYRASGYEQYF. This sequence joins TRBV6-5 and TRBJ2-7; D remains ambiguous. Germline CDR1 MNHEY, CDR2 SVGAGI. The germline V and J ends were trimmed by 2 bases and 3 bases, with 11 bases remaining between them. This CDR3 has 14 amino acids.

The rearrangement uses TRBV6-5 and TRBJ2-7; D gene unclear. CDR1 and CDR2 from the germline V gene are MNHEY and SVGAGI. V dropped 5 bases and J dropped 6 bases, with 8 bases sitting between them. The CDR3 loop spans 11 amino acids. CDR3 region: CASSNLGEQYF. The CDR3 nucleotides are TGTGCCAGCAGTAATCTCGGCGAGCAGTACTTC.

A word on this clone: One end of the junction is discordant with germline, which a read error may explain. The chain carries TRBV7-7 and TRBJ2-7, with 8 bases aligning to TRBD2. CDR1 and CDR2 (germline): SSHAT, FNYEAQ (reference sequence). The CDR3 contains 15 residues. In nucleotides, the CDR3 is TGTGCTAGCAGCTTGGGGCGGGGGGATTCATACGAGCAGTACTTC. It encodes CASSLGRGDSYEQYF.

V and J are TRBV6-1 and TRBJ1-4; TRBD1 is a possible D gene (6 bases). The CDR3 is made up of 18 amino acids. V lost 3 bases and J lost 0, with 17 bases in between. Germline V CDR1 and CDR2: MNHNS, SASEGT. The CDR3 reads CASSDPTDSFATNEKLFF. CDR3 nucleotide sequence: TGTGCCAGCAGTGACCCCACGGACAGCTTCGCAACTAATGAAAAACTGTTTTTT.

The CDR3 sequence: CASSVVSLASTGELFF. CDR3 coding DNA: TGTGCCAGCAGCGTCGTATCACTAGCCTCCACCGGGGAGCTGTTTTTT. The chain recombines TRBV9 with TRBJ2-2, with D possibly TRBD2 on 6 matching bases. The germline V gene encodes CDR1 SGDLS and CDR2 YYNGEE. The CDR3 covers 16 residues. Trimming cost V 2 bases and J 4 bases, with 15 bases left between them.

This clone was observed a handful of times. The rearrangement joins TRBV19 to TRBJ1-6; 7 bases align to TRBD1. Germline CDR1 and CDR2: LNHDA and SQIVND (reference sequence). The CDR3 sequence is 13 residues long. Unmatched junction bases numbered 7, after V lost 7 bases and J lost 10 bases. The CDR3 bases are TGTGCCAGTACCCCGGACAGGAGGTCACCCCTCCACTTT. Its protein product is CASTPDRRSPLHF.

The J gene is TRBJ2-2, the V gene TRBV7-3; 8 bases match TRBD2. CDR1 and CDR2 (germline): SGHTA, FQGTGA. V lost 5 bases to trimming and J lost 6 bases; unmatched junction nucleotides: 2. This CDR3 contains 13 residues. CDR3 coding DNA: TGTGCCAGCAGCAATAGCGGGGCCGGGGAGCTGTTTTTT. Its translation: CASSNSGAGELFF.

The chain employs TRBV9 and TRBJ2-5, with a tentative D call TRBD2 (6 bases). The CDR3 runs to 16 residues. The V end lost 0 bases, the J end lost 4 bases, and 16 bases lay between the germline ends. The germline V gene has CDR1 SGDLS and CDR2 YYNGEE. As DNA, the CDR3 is TGTGCCAGCAGCGTAGGGTACTACGCCGGGGGAGAGACCCAGTACTTC. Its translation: CASSVGYYAGGETQYF.

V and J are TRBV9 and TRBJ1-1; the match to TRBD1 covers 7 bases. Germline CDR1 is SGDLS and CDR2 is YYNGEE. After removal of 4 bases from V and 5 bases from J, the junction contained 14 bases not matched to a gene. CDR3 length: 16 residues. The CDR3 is CASSPHQGGVSTEAFF. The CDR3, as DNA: TGTGCCAGCAGCCCGCATCAGGGGGGGGTGAGTACTGAAGCTTTCTTT.

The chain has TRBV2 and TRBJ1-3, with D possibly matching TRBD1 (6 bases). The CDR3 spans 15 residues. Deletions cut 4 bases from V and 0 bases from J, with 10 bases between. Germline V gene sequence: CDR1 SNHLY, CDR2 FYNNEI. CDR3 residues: CASSGRGNSGNTIYF. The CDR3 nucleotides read TGTGCCAGCAGTGGGAGGGGGAACTCTGGAAACACCATATATTTT.

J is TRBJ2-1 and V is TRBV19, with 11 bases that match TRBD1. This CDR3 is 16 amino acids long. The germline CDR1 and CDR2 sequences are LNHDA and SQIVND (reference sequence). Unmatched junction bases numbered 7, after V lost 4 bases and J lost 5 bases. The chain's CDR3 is CASSTFRDRGDNEQFF. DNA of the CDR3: TGTGCCAGTAGTACTTTCCGGGACAGGGGGGACAATGAGCAGTTCTTC.

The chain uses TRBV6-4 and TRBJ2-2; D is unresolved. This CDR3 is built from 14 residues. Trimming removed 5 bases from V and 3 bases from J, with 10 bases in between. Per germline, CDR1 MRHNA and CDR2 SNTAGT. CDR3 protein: CASSPDPYTGELFF. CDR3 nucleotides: TGTGCCAGCAGTCCAGATCCTTACACCGGGGAGCTGTTTTTT.

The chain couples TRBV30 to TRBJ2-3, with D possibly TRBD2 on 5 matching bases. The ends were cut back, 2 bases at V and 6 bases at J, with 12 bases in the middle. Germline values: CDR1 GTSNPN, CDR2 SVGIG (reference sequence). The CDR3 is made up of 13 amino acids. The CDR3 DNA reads TGTGCCTGGAGTCGAGGGAGTGGGGATACGCAGTATTTT. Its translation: CAWSRGSGDTQYF. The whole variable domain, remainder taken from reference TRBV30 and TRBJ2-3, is SQTIHQWPATLVQPVGSPLSLECTVEGTSNPNLYWYRQAAGRGLQLLFYSVGIGQISSEVPQNLSASRPQDRQFILSSKKLLLSDSGFYLCAWSRGSGDTQYFGPGTRLTVL.

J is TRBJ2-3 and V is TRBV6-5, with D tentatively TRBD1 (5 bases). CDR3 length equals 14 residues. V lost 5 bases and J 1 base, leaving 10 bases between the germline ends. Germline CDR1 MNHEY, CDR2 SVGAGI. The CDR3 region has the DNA TGTGCCAGCAGTCGCGGACAACGCACAGATACGCAGTATTTT. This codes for CASSRGQRTDTQYF.

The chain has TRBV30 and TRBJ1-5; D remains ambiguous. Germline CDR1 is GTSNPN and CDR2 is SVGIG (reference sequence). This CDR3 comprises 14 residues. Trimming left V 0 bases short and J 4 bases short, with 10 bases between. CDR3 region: CAWSVVSSNQPQHF. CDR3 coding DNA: TGTGCCTGGAGTGTAGTGTCGTCGAATCAGCCCCAGCATTTT.

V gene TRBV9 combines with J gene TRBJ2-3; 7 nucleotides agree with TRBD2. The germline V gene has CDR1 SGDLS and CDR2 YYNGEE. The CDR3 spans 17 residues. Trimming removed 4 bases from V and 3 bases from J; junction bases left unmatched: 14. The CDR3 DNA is TGTGCCAGCAGCCCACCCCCCATGACTAGCCTAACAGATACGCAGTATTTT. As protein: CASSPPPMTSLTDTQYF.

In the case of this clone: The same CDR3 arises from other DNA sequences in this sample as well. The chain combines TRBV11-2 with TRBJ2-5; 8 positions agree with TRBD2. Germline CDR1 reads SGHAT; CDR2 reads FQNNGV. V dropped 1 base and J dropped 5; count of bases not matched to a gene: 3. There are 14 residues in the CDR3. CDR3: CASSLGPGGETQYF. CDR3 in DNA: TGTGCCAGCAGCTTAGGCCCGGGGGGGGAGACCCAGTACTTC. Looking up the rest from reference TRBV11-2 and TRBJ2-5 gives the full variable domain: EAGVAQSPRYKIIEKRQSVAFWCNPISGHATLYWYQQILGQGPKLLIQFQNNGVVDDSQLPKDRFSAERLKGVDSTLKIQPAKLEDSAVYLCASSLGPGGETQYFGPGTRLLVL.

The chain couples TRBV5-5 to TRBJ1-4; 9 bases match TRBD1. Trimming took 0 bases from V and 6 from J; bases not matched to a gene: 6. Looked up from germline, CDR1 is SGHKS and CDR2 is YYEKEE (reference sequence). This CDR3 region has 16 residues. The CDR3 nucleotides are TGTGCCAGCAGCTTGGGTGGGACAGGGAAGTATGAAAAACTGTTTTTT. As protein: CASSLGGTGKYEKLFF.

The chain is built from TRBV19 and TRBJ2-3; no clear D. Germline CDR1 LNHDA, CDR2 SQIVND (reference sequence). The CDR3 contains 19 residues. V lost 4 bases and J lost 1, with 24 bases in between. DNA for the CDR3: TGTGCCAGTAGTAACAACCGGGCCCGGGCTGGGGTCGGCACAGATACGCAGTATTTT. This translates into CASSNNRARAGVGTDTQYF.

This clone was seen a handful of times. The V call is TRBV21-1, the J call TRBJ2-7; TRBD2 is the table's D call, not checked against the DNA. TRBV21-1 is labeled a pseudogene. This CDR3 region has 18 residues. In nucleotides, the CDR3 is TGTGCCAGCAGCACCGAGGGGACTAGCGGGAGGGGGCTCTACGAGCAGTACTTC. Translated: CASSTEGTSGRGLYEQYF.

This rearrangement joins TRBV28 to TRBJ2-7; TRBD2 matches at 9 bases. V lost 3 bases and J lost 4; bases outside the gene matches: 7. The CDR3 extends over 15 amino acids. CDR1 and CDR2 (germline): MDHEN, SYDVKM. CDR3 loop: CASSLGGGARYEQYF. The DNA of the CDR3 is TGTGCCAGCAGTTTGGGCGGGGGGGCTAGGTACGAGCAGTACTTC.

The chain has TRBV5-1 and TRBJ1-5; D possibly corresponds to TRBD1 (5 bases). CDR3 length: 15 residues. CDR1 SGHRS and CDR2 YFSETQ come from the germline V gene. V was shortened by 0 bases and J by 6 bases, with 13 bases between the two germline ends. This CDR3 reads CASSLGGNPSQPQHF. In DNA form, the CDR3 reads TGCGCCAGCAGCTTGGGGGGGAACCCGAGTCAGCCCCAGCATTTT.